This TCR beta chain originates from a study of regulatory T cells. The study, taken as a whole, reports: Patient repertoires had restricted TRB V-J pairs and skewed V and J usage, most in Tregs. Control CD8+ cells showed a nonsignificant trend toward higher Shannon entropy than patient CD8+ cells.

Amplification used 52 TRBV primers and 13 TRBJ primers. Clones were sequenced by immunoSEQ multiplex PCR, and TCRdb holds only the in-frame ones, with some missing. The sample includes over 9,000 clones, approximately 80% of them seen just once. As regards this clone: Its antigen is unidentified.

Every patient with CD3G deficiency had evidence of autoimmunity. At testing, patients were 2 to 39 years old, with reduced naive and increased memory T-cell proportions. V dropped 2 bases and J dropped 6; count of bases not matched to a gene: 2. The CDR3 covers 13 residues. CDR1 is SGHRS, CDR2 YFSETQ, per germline. The genes are TRBV5-1 and TRBJ1-1, with 9 bases aligning to TRBD1. Sequenced: CD8+ T cells sorted from blood. The receptor's source is a person under 30 with CD3G deficiency. CDR3 bases: TGCGCCAGCAGCTTTGACAGGGGGGCTGAAGCTTTCTTT. Translation gives CASSFDRGAEAFF. The entire variable domain, with the rest obtained from reference TRBV5-1 and TRBJ1-1, is as follows: KAGVTQTPRYLIKTRGQQVTLSCSPISGHRSVSWYQQTPGQGLQFLFEYFSETQRNKGNFPGRFSGRQFSNSRSEMNVSTLELGDSALYLCASSFDRGAEAFFGQGTRLTVV.